This entry lists 27 T cell receptor beta chains sequenced from one sample in a study of T-cell memory formation after mild COVID-19. MiXCR was run by TCRdb on the 5' RACE reads, yielding one entry per CDR3 protein. The sample lists 40,000 or so distinct CDR3 sequences, over 6.5% occurring once. Material: PBMCs or a T cell subset sorted from them (not recorded which). The receptors come from an adult who had mild COVID-19 (a few samples of this study predate the infection). Cell type and time point are not known.

The chain recombines TRBV29-1 with TRBJ2-7, with TRBD2 identical over 8 bases. The CDR3 length is 13 residues. Losses at the gene ends were 7 bases for V and 0 bases for J; bases not matched to a gene: 5. Germline V gene data show CDR1 as SQVTM and CDR2 as ANQGSEA. This CDR3 reads CSAGAGASYEQYF. The CDR3 DNA reads as TGCAGCGCTGGAGCGGGAGCCTCCTACGAGCAGTACTTC.

This clonotype appeared many times. The rearrangement uses TRBV5-1 and TRBJ1-2; D is perhaps TRBD1 (5 bases). V was trimmed by 4 bases and J by 4 bases, leaving 23 bases between them. The CDR3 has 17 residues. Germline values: CDR1 SGHRS, CDR2 YFSETQ. The CDR3 DNA reads TGCGCCAGCAGCCCATCCGCGGGACGGGTCGAGGTCTATGGCTACACCTTC. Translating it yields CASSPSAGRVEVYGYTF.

This clonotype appeared many times. The rearrangement joins TRBV4-1 to TRBJ2-3; D perhaps matches TRBD1 (5 bases). The V end lost 2 bases, the J end lost 1 base, and 22 bases lay between the germline ends. This CDR3 spans 19 amino acids. Germline assignment: CDR1 MGHRA and CDR2 YSYEKL. In nucleotides, the CDR3 is TGCGCCAGCAGCCAATCTTGGGCCCCAGGGTGGGAAGGCACAGATACGCAGTATTTT. It encodes CASSQSWAPGWEGTDTQYF.

This clonotype was found many times. The J gene is TRBJ1-2, the V gene TRBV12-3 or TRBV12-4; the D is unclear. V was shortened by 1 base and J by 3 bases, with 6 bases between the two germline ends. This CDR3 has 13 amino acids. CDR3 region: CASSLGRDYGYTF. The DNA for the CDR3 is TGTGCCAGCAGTTTAGGTCGGGACTATGGCTACACCTTC.

This clonotype came up many times. The gene calls are TRBV7-9 and TRBJ1-3; TRBD1 matches at 8 bases. V was clipped by 5 bases and J by 2 bases; unmatched bases: 5. The CDR3 has 15 amino acids. Per the germline V gene, CDR1 is SEHNR and CDR2 is FQNEAQ (reference sequence). The CDR3 protein is CASSQRTGTGNTIYF. The DNA of the CDR3 is TGTGCCAGCAGCCAGAGGACAGGGACTGGAAACACCATATATTTT.

This clonotype came up many times. This sequence joins TRBV5-1 and TRBJ1-2, with D possibly being TRBD1 (5 bases). This CDR3 region has 15 residues. The V gene's germline CDR1 is SGHRS and CDR2 YFSETQ. The V and J ends lost 1 base and 2 bases respectively, with 12 bases between them. As DNA, the CDR3 is TGCGCCAGCAGCTTGATCGACAGCCGCAACTATGGCTACACCTTC. As protein: CASSLIDSRNYGYTF.

The gene calls are TRBV7-2 and TRBJ1-1; D is possibly TRBD1 (5 bases). Germline CDR1 SGHTA, CDR2 FQGNSA. There are 14 residues in the CDR3. With 5 bases removed from V and 1 base from J, the gap between germline ends came to 11 bases. CDR3 residues: CASSGAGGNTEAFF. The CDR3 DNA follows: TGTGCCAGCAGCGGGGCGGGTGGGAACACTGAAGCTTTCTTT. The variable domain in full, completed from reference TRBV7-2 and TRBJ1-1, reads GAGVSQSPSNKVTEKGKDVELRCDPISGHTALYWYRQSLGQGLEFLIYFQGNSAPDKSGLPSDRFSAERTGGSVSTLTIQRTQQEDSAVYLCASSGAGGNTEAFFGQGTRLTVV.

This clonotype occurred many times. The rearrangement uses TRBV4-1 and TRBJ2-1; weak D call: TRBD2 (7 bases). V lost 2 bases, J lost 9 bases, and 17 bases lay in between. CDR3 length equals 15 residues. In germline, CDR1 is MGHRA, CDR2 YSYEKL. CDR3 protein: CASSQRGGGVLEQFF. The CDR3 bases are TGCGCCAGCAGCCAAAGGGGGGGTGGGGTCCTTGAGCAGTTCTTC.

This clonotype was recorded many times. The chain combines TRBV7-8 with TRBJ2-7; TRBD1 might be the D (6 bases). Trimming shortened V by 4 bases and J by 4 bases, and 11 bases separated the two germline ends. The CDR3 spans 13 residues. Germline-derived CDR1 and CDR2 are SGHVS and FQNEAQ. This CDR3 reads CASSSTGFYEQYF. Written as DNA, the CDR3 is TGTGCCAGCAGCTCTACAGGGTTTTACGAGCAGTACTTC.

This clonotype was recorded at least ten times. The V and J genes are TRBV18 and TRBJ2-2; 12 bases agree with TRBD2. V shed 4 bases and J 3 bases; nucleotides not matched to a gene: 3. The germline V gene has CDR1 KGHSH and CDR2 LQKENI. The CDR3 runs 16 residues. CDR3 DNA sequence: TGTGCCAGCTCACTTCGGACTAGCGGGGACACCGGGGAGCTGTTTTTT. This translates into CASSLRTSGDTGELFF.

The table lists this clonotype with many counts. V usage is TRBV3-1 and J usage is TRBJ1-1, with D perhaps TRBD1 (5 bases). The CDR3 consists of 13 residues. Trimming stripped 4 bases from V and 2 bases from J, with 8 bases between. Germline CDR1 LGHDT, CDR2 YNNKEL (reference sequence). The CDR3 DNA follows: TGTGCCAGCAGCCCCGACAGCAACACTGAAGCTTTCTTT. Protein: CASSPDSNTEAFF. The full variable domain, its missing parts supplied by reference TRBV3-1 and TRBJ1-1, is DTAVSQTPKYLVTQMGNDKSIKCEQNLGHDTMYWYKQDSKKFLKIMFSYNNKELIINETVPNRFSPKSPDKAHLNLHINSLELGDSAVYFCASSPDSNTEAFFGQGTRLTVV.

The chain recombines TRBV12-3 or TRBV12-4 with TRBJ1-4; D is unresolved. The CDR3 length is 15 residues. V gave up 3 bases and J gave up 8 bases, with 16 bases separating them. The CDR3 spells CASSFPGAMGEKLFF. In DNA form, the CDR3 reads TGTGCCAGCAGTTTCCCGGGTGCGATGGGAGAAAAACTGTTTTTT.

As DNA, the CDR3 is TGTGCCAGCAGCTCGGTTACAGATACGCAGTATTTT. The encoded protein is CASSSVTDTQYF. The chain joins TRBV7-9 to TRBJ2-3, with D hard to call. The germline V and J ends were trimmed by 4 bases and 3 bases, with 5 bases remaining between them. Germline values: CDR1 SEHNR, CDR2 FQNEAQ (reference sequence). This CDR3 is 12 amino acids long.

This clonotype has ten or more counts. This chain connects TRBV24-1 to TRBJ2-2, with TRBD1 identical over 7 bases. Germline lookup yields CDR1 KGHDR and CDR2 SFDVKD. V was pared by 4 bases and J by 4 bases, with 11 bases of the junction left unmatched. The CDR3 sequence is 17 residues long. The CDR3 loop reads CATSDRQGISTTGELFF. The CDR3 region has the DNA TGTGCCACCAGTGACCGACAGGGTATCTCGACCACCGGGGAGCTGTTTTTT.

This clonotype was recorded at least ten times. J is TRBJ2-3 and V is TRBV30; 7 positions match TRBD1. J lost 2 bases, V lost 2 bases, and 16 bases had no gene match. The CDR3 has 18 amino acids. The germline V gene encodes CDR1 GTSNPN and CDR2 SVGIG (reference sequence). The CDR3 bases are TGTGCCTGGAGTCCAAGCAGGGGGTTTTCAAGTGTCACAGATACGCAGTATTTT. Translated, it gives CAWSPSRGFSSVTDTQYF.

In its sample, this clonotype is medium-sized (0.01 to 0.1%). V gene TRBV12-3 or TRBV12-4 combines with J gene TRBJ2-7; 10 bases agree with TRBD1. V shed 4 bases and J 7 bases; nucleotides not matched to a gene: 1. This CDR3 is 12 amino acids long. The CDR3 protein is CASSWTGGEQYF. CDR3 coding DNA: TGTGCCAGCAGTTGGACAGGGGGGGAGCAGTACTTC.

The V call is TRBV3-1, the J call TRBJ1-2; possibly TRBD1 for D (5 bases). This CDR3 spans 15 amino acids. Deletions cut 6 bases from V and 11 bases from J, with 25 bases between. Germline CDR1 reads LGHDT; CDR2 reads YNNKEL (reference sequence). CDR3 bases: TGTGCCAGCAGATTCCTGTCCGGGACGGGTACTGGGTACACCTTC. Translation gives CASRFLSGTGTGYTF.

The gene calls are TRBV12-3 or TRBV12-4 and TRBJ1-6, with D tentatively TRBD1 (5 bases). V was clipped by 1 base and J by 8 bases, with 12 bases between them. This CDR3 is built from 15 residues. CDR3 coding DNA: TGTGCCAGCAGTTTAGGGGGGGGGAAGTATTCACCCCTCCACTTT. Protein product: CASSLGGGKYSPLHF.

This clonotype came up many times. The chain recombines TRBV24-1 with TRBJ2-1; D tentatively fits TRBD1 or TRBD2 (6 bases each). Trimming pared 0 bases from V and 6 bases from J, leaving 17 bases between. This CDR3 is built from 17 residues. Germline assignment: CDR1 KGHDR and CDR2 SFDVKD. The CDR3 DNA sequence: TGTGCCACCAGTGATTTGTCGGAGGGGGAAAGATCCAATGAGCAGTTCTTC. Amino acid sequence: CATSDLSEGERSNEQFF.

This clonotype was seen only a few times. This chain joins TRBV19 and TRBJ2-7, with unresolved D. Germline V gene sequence: CDR1 LNHDA, CDR2 SQIVND (reference sequence). Trimming removed 4 bases at V and 4 bases at J, with 17 bases between. The CDR3 spans 15 residues. As DNA, the CDR3 is TGTGCCAGTAGTACAATAGTCGGAACTATATACGAGCAGTACTTC. As protein: CASSTIVGTIYEQYF.

This chain connects TRBV12-3 or TRBV12-4 to TRBJ2-1, with 10 bases lining up with TRBD2. V was pared by 4 bases and J by 2 bases, with 2 bases of the junction left unmatched. There are 15 residues in the CDR3. CDR3 residues: CASSSLAGTYNEQFF. CDR3 nucleotide sequence: TGTGCCAGCAGTTCACTAGCGGGAACCTACAATGAGCAGTTCTTC.

This clonotype was detected many times. CDR3 sequence reads: CSARDRGADGYTF. The CDR3 DNA reads TGCAGTGCTAGAGATCGTGGGGCCGATGGCTACACCTTC. The rearrangement links TRBV20-1 to TRBJ1-2; tentatively, D is TRBD1 (5 bases). The germline V gene encodes CDR1 DFQATT and CDR2 SNEGSKA (reference sequence). The CDR3 sequence is 13 residues long. Trimming stripped 0 bases from V and 6 bases from J, with 11 bases between.

This clonotype was observed many times. This chain links TRBV12-3 or TRBV12-4 with TRBJ2-7; 10 bases match TRBD1. The CDR3 has 15 residues. V shed 3 bases, J shed 2 bases, and the junction held 4 bases outside the gene matches. This chain's CDR3 is CASSFIGTGAYEQYF. The CDR3 bases are TGTGCCAGCAGTTTTATCGGGACAGGGGCCTACGAGCAGTACTTC.

This clonotype occurred many times. DNA for the CDR3: TGCAGTGCTAGTGAGGGGGACTATTCACCCCTCCACTTT. It translates to CSASEGDYSPLHF. This chain links TRBV20-1 with TRBJ1-6; TRBD1 might be the D (6 bases). The V end lost 3 bases, the J end lost 8 bases, and 11 bases lay between the germline ends. The CDR3 is made up of 13 amino acids. Germline values: CDR1 DFQATT, CDR2 SNEGSKA (reference sequence).

The rearrangement links TRBV4-3 to TRBJ2-3; D could derive from TRBD1 or TRBD2 (5 bases each). The CDR3 contains 15 residues. Germline V gene data show CDR1 as LGHNA and CDR2 as YSLEER. V shed 4 bases and J shed 6 bases, with 17 bases lying between them. The CDR3 DNA reads TGCGCCAGCAGCCCCGGGACCCACGTTGAGGATACGCAGTATTTT. Translation gives CASSPGTHVEDTQYF.

This clonotype was seen many times. The chain joins TRBV20-1 to TRBJ2-1; 9 nucleotides agree with TRBD2. The V segment lost 2 bases and the J segment 8 bases; nucleotides outside the gene matches: 16. Germline V gene data show CDR1 as DFQATT and CDR2 as SNEGSKA (reference sequence). The CDR3 is made up of 17 amino acids. The CDR3 sequence: CSARSRPGLAMGDEQFF. The CDR3 DNA sequence: TGCAGTGCTAGATCGCGCCCGGGACTAGCAATGGGGGATGAGCAGTTCTTC.

The CDR3 spells CASSPDNHNEQFF. CDR3 DNA sequence: TGTGCCAGCAGTCCGGACAACCACAATGAGCAGTTCTTC. The V and J genes are TRBV7-3 and TRBJ2-1, with D possibly matching TRBD1 (5 bases). This CDR3 region has 13 residues. Germline-derived CDR1 and CDR2 are SGHTA and FQGTGA. Trimming pared 6 bases from V and 5 bases from J, leaving 11 bases between.